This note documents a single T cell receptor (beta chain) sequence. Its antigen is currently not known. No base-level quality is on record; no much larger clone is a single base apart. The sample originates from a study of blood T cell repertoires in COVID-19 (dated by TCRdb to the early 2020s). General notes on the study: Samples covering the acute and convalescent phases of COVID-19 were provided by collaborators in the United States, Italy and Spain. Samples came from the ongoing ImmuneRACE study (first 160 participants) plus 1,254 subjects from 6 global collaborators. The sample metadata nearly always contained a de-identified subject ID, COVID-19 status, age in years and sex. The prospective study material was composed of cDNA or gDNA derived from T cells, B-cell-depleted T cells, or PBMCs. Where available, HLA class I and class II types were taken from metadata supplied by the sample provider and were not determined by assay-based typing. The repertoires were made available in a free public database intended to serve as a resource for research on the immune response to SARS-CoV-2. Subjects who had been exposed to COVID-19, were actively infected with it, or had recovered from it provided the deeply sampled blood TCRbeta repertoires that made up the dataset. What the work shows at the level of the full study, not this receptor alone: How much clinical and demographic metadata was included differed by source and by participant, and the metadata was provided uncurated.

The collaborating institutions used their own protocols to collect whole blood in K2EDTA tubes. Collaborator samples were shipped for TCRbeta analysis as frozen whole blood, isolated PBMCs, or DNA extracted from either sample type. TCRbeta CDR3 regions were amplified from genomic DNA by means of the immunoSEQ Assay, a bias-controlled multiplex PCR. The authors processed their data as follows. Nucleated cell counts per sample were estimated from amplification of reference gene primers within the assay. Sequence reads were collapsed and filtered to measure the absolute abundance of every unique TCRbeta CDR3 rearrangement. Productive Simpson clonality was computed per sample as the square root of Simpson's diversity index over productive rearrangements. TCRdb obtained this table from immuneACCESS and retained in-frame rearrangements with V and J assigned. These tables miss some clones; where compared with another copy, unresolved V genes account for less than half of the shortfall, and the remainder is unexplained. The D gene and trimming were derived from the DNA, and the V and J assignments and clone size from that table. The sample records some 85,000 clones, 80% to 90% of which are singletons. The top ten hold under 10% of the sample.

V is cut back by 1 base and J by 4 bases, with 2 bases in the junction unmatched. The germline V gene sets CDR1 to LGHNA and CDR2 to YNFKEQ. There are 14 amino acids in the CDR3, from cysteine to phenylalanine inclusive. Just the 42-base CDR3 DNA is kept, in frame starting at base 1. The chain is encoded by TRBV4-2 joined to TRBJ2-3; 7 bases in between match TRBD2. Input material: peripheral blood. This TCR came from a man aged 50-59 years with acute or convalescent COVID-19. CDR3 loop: CASSQGGGADTQYF. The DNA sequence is TGTGCCAGCAGCCAAGGCGGGGGTGCAGATACGCAGTATTTT.